This T cell receptor beta chain was captured by sequencing in a study of cytomegalovirus exposure and HLA in healthy donors. Of note for this clone: The antigen remains undetermined.

The CDR3 contains 13 residues. V was trimmed by 4 bases and J by 4 bases, leaving 10 bases between them. CDR1 and CDR2 (germline): SNHLY, FYNNEI. Study-level findings and limits: In a later analysis, fewer than 20,000 TCR beta sequences were associated with HLA alleles at 0.05 false discovery rate.

13 Jbeta primers and 60 Vbeta primers were used for the PCR. Sequenced by immunoSEQ multiplex PCR; TCRdb stores in-frame clones only, minus some. The sample holds fewer than 200,000 clones, around 82% seen once. The clonotype originates from a woman in her twenties or thirties in good health and CMV-seropositive. The V and J genes are TRBV2 and TRBJ1-1; tentatively, D is TRBD1 (5 bases). Material: PBMCs. The CDR3 sequence is CASSGPGITEAFF. The CDR3 DNA is TGTGCCAGCAGTGGGCCAGGGATCACTGAAGCTTTCTTT.